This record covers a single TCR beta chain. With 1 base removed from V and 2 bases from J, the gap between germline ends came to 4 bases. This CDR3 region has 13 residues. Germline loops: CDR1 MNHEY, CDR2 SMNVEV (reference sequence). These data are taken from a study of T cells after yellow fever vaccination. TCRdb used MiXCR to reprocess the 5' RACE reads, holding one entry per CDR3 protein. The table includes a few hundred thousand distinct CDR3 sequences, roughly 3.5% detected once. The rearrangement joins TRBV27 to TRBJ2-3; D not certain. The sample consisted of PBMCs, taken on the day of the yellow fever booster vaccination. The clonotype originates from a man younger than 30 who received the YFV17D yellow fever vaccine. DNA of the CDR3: TGTGCCAGCAGTTTATGGAACACAGATACGCAGTATTTT. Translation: CASSLWNTDTQYF.